The rows below give T cell receptor beta chains drawn from one sample of a study of blood T cell repertoires in COVID-19. Sequencing used immunoSEQ multiplex PCR; TCRdb keeps in-frame clones, though not all of them. The sample shows roughly 380,000 clones, roughly 90% of them seen only once. Sequenced input: peripheral blood. The receptors stem from a woman in her thirties or forties with COVID-19, enrolled during active disease. The CDR3 runs from the conserved cysteine through the conserved F or W. The order of the fields is clone size, D gene, J gene, V gene, CDR3 protein, CDR3 DNA. D genes are given only for firm matches. Part of the rows lack a size; the others show once, few, many or a class for expanded clones.

abundance: NA
d_gene: NA
j_gene: TRBJ1-1
v_gene: TRBV6-5
CDR3aa: CASSYSQGGTEAFF
CDR3nt: TGTGCCAGCAGTTACTCACAGGGTGGGACTGAAGCTTTCTTT

abundance: once
d_gene: NA
j_gene: TRBJ2-1
v_gene: TRBV9
CDR3aa: CASSLWERGTYNEQFF
CDR3nt: TGTGCCAGCAGCTTGTGGGAGAGAGGCACCTACAATGAGCAGTTCTTC

abundance: NA
d_gene: TRBD1
j_gene: TRBJ2-7
v_gene: TRBV12-3/TRBV12-4
CDR3aa: CASSHNRGYEQYF
CDR3nt: TGTGCCAGCAGTCATAACAGGGGCTACGAGCAGTACTTC

abundance: NA
d_gene: TRBD2
j_gene: TRBJ2-1
v_gene: TRBV28
CDR3aa: CASSPAAGLPLNEQFF
CDR3nt: TGTGCCAGCAGTCCCGCAGCGGGACTCCCCCTCAATGAGCAGTTCTTC

abundance: NA
d_gene: NA
j_gene: TRBJ2-5
v_gene: TRBV24-1
CDR3aa: CATQGGDARETQYF
CDR3nt: TGTGCCACCCAGGGCGGGGACGCGCGGGAGACCCAGTACTTC

abundance: NA
d_gene: NA
j_gene: TRBJ1-2
v_gene: TRBV6-5
CDR3aa: CASPDSNYGYTF
CDR3nt: TGTGCCAGCCCAGACAGCAACTATGGCTACACCTTC

abundance: NA
d_gene: TRBD1
j_gene: TRBJ1-5
v_gene: TRBV2
CDR3aa: CASSEFRGLKSNQPQHF
CDR3nt: TGTGCCAGCAGTGAGTTTAGGGGGCTGAAAAGCAATCAGCCCCAGCATTTT

abundance: NA
d_gene: NA
j_gene: TRBJ2-7
v_gene: TRBV18
CDR3aa: CASSLDLGDYEQYF
CDR3nt: TGTGCCAGCTCACTTGATTTAGGGGACTACGAGCAGTACTTC

abundance: NA
d_gene: TRBD1
j_gene: TRBJ1-1
v_gene: TRBV7-9
CDR3aa: CASSPKDLGQGNTEAFF
CDR3nt: TGTGCCAGCAGCCCCAAAGACCTGGGACAGGGCAACACTGAAGCTTTCTTT

abundance: NA
d_gene: TRBD2
j_gene: TRBJ2-3
v_gene: TRBV7-2
CDR3aa: CASSSGGGGLTDTQYF
CDR3nt: TGTGCCAGCAGCTCTGGAGGCGGGGGGTTAACAGATACGCAGTATTTT

abundance: few
d_gene: TRBD1
j_gene: TRBJ2-5
v_gene: TRBV5-1
CDR3aa: CASSGGQGGQETQYF
CDR3nt: TGCGCCAGCAGCGGGGGACAGGGAGGACAAGAGACCCAGTACTTC

abundance: NA
d_gene: TRBD2
j_gene: TRBJ2-5
v_gene: TRBV6-2/TRBV6-3
CDR3aa: CASSPRLAGDQETQYF
CDR3nt: TGTGCCAGCAGTCCACGACTAGCGGGGGACCAAGAGACCCAGTACTTC

abundance: NA
d_gene: TRBD1
j_gene: TRBJ1-1
v_gene: TRBV27
CDR3aa: CASSHPGTGGTEAFF
CDR3nt: TGTGCCAGCAGTCATCCCGGGACAGGGGGGACTGAAGCTTTCTTT

abundance: NA
d_gene: TRBD1
j_gene: TRBJ1-6
v_gene: TRBV3-1/TRBV3-2
CDR3aa: CASSPRERTGERNSPLHF
CDR3nt: TGTGCCAGCAGCCCCCGTGAGAGAACAGGGGAACGTAATTCACCCCTCCACTTT

abundance: once
d_gene: NA
j_gene: TRBJ1-1
v_gene: TRBV6-4
CDR3aa: CASSDGGNTEAFF
CDR3nt: TGTGCCAGCAGTGACGGAGGGAACACTGAAGCTTTCTTT

abundance: NA
d_gene: NA
j_gene: TRBJ1-2
v_gene: TRBV30
CDR3aa: CARLQGIGYTF
CDR3nt: TGTGCCCGACTTCAGGGGATTGGCTACACCTTC

abundance: once
d_gene: NA
j_gene: TRBJ2-7
v_gene: TRBV11-1
CDR3aa: CASSLAKGFAGEQYF
CDR3nt: TGTGCCAGCAGCTTAGCAAAAGGATTTGCGGGCGAGCAGTACTTC

abundance: NA
d_gene: TRBD2
j_gene: TRBJ2-5
v_gene: TRBV6-4
CDR3aa: CASSATSGETQYF
CDR3nt: TGTGCCAGCAGTGCGACTAGCGGAGAGACCCAGTACTTC

abundance: NA
d_gene: TRBD1
j_gene: TRBJ1-4
v_gene: TRBV2
CDR3aa: CASSPGTGYGEKLFF
CDR3nt: TGTGCCAGCAGTCCCGGGACAGGGTACGGTGAAAAACTGTTTTTT

abundance: NA
d_gene: NA
j_gene: TRBJ2-5
v_gene: TRBV9
CDR3aa: CASSDYRALPETQYF
CDR3nt: TGTGCCAGCAGCGATTACAGGGCCCTTCCAGAGACCCAGTACTTC

abundance: NA
d_gene: TRBD1
j_gene: TRBJ1-5
v_gene: TRBV30
CDR3aa: CAWSPGTGPQPQHF
CDR3nt: TGTGCCTGGAGTCCCGGGACAGGGCCTCAGCCCCAGCATTTT

abundance: NA
d_gene: NA
j_gene: TRBJ2-1
v_gene: TRBV27
CDR3aa: CASSWGGAGGEQFF
CDR3nt: TGTGCCAGCTCTTGGGGGGGCGCTGGGGGTGAGCAGTTCTTC

abundance: NA
d_gene: NA
j_gene: TRBJ1-2
v_gene: TRBV30
CDR3aa: CAWGNPGYGYTF
CDR3nt: TGTGCCTGGGGTAATCCCGGCTATGGCTACACCTTC

abundance: NA
d_gene: TRBD2
j_gene: TRBJ2-7
v_gene: TRBV7-2
CDR3aa: CASSLQAGAPYEQYF
CDR3nt: TGTGCCAGCAGCCTACAAGCGGGGGCCCCCTACGAGCAGTACTTC

abundance: NA
d_gene: NA
j_gene: TRBJ1-1
v_gene: TRBV27
CDR3aa: CASRSLNTEAFF
CDR3nt: TGTGCCAGCAGGAGCCTGAACACTGAAGCTTTCTTT

abundance: NA
d_gene: TRBD1
j_gene: TRBJ1-2
v_gene: TRBV28
CDR3aa: CASSSAQRTGDYGYTF
CDR3nt: TGTGCCAGCAGTTCCGCACAAAGGACAGGGGACTATGGCTACACCTTC

abundance: NA
d_gene: NA
j_gene: TRBJ2-7
v_gene: TRBV6-5
CDR3aa: CASSPGFSYEQYF
CDR3nt: TGTGCCAGCAGTCCAGGGTTCTCCTACGAGCAGTACTTC

abundance: NA
d_gene: NA
j_gene: TRBJ1-3
v_gene: TRBV28
CDR3aa: CASSLPSLSGNTIYF
CDR3nt: TGTGCCAGCAGTCTCCCAAGCCTCTCTGGAAACACCATATATTTT

abundance: once
d_gene: NA
j_gene: TRBJ1-1
v_gene: TRBV29-1
CDR3aa: CSVVPRSGPLSTDTEAFF
CDR3nt: TGCAGCGTTGTGCCCCGGTCAGGCCCCCTATCTACCGACACTGAAGCTTTCTTT

abundance: NA
d_gene: NA
j_gene: TRBJ2-7
v_gene: TRBV3-1/TRBV3-2
CDR3aa: CARLSDNEQYF
CDR3nt: TGTGCCAGACTTAGTGACAACGAGCAGTACTTC

abundance: NA
d_gene: NA
j_gene: TRBJ2-2
v_gene: TRBV19
CDR3aa: CASRKSRDTGELFF
CDR3nt: TGTGCCAGTAGGAAGAGCCGAGACACCGGGGAGCTGTTTTTT

abundance: once
d_gene: TRBD1
j_gene: TRBJ1-1
v_gene: TRBV15
CDR3aa: CATSGDRGFVITEAFF
CDR3nt: TGTGCCACCAGCGGGGACAGGGGTTTCGTAATAACTGAAGCTTTCTTT

abundance: NA
d_gene: TRBD1
j_gene: TRBJ2-1
v_gene: TRBV6-6
CDR3aa: CASSHRDRVYGEQFF
CDR3nt: TGTGCCAGCAGTCACCGGGACAGGGTATATGGTGAGCAGTTCTTC

abundance: NA
d_gene: NA
j_gene: TRBJ2-2
v_gene: TRBV6-5
CDR3aa: CASSVRGMTGELFF
CDR3nt: TGTGCCAGCTCAGTACGGGGAATGACCGGGGAGCTGTTTTTT

abundance: once
d_gene: TRBD1
j_gene: TRBJ1-2
v_gene: TRBV19
CDR3aa: CASSIAGTGDYGYTF
CDR3nt: TGTGCCAGTAGTATAGCAGGGACAGGCGACTATGGCTACACCTTC

abundance: NA
d_gene: TRBD2
j_gene: TRBJ2-2
v_gene: TRBV9
CDR3aa: CASSVANSGRTTGELFF
CDR3nt: TGTGCCAGCAGCGTAGCAAATAGCGGGAGGACCACCGGGGAGCTGTTTTTT

abundance: once
d_gene: TRBD1
j_gene: TRBJ2-1
v_gene: TRBV3-1/TRBV3-2
CDR3aa: CASRDRGSHQFF
CDR3nt: TGTGCCAGCAGGGACAGGGGTTCTCATCAGTTCTTC

abundance: NA
d_gene: TRBD1
j_gene: TRBJ2-7
v_gene: TRBV4-3
CDR3aa: CASSQDGESRGSYEQYF
CDR3nt: TGCGCCAGCAGCCAAGATGGCGAGAGCAGGGGGTCCTACGAGCAGTACTTC

abundance: NA
d_gene: TRBD1
j_gene: TRBJ2-1
v_gene: TRBV6-2/TRBV6-3
CDR3aa: CASSYRGTGGTSAYNEQFF
CDR3nt: TGTGCCAGCAGTTACCGGGGGACAGGGGGCACATCCGCCTACAATGAGCAGTTCTTC

abundance: NA
d_gene: NA
j_gene: TRBJ1-6
v_gene: TRBV30
CDR3aa: CAWSVAQGRVNSPLHF
CDR3nt: TGTGCCTGGAGTGTAGCCCAGGGAAGGGTGAATTCACCCCTCCACTTT

abundance: many
d_gene: NA
j_gene: TRBJ2-1
v_gene: TRBV10-3
CDR3aa: CAISDPGVSYNEQFF
CDR3nt: TGTGCCATCAGTGATCCGGGTGTCTCCTACAATGAGCAGTTCTTC

abundance: NA
d_gene: NA
j_gene: TRBJ1-6
v_gene: TRBV27
CDR3aa: CASSFSGPPSPLHF
CDR3nt: TGTGCCAGCAGTTTCTCTGGGCCACCTTCACCCCTCCACTTT

abundance: NA
d_gene: TRBD1
j_gene: TRBJ2-2
v_gene: TRBV2
CDR3aa: CASRDREAGELFF
CDR3nt: TGTGCCAGCCGGGACAGGGAGGCCGGGGAGCTGTTTTTT

abundance: NA
d_gene: NA
j_gene: TRBJ1-4
v_gene: TRBV2
CDR3aa: CASKETFGRAGKLFF
CDR3nt: TGTGCCAGCAAAGAAACTTTTGGAAGGGCGGGAAAACTGTTTTTT

abundance: NA
d_gene: NA
j_gene: TRBJ2-1
v_gene: TRBV19
CDR3aa: CASSMIGGAREQFF
CDR3nt: TGTGCCAGTAGTATGATTGGCGGGGCACGGGAGCAGTTCTTC

abundance: NA
d_gene: NA
j_gene: TRBJ1-2
v_gene: TRBV19
CDR3aa: CATNKNYGYTF
CDR3nt: TGTGCCACAAACAAGAACTATGGCTACACCTTC